The 15 T cell receptor beta chains below come from one sample, sequenced in a study of identical twins (dated by TCRdb to the mid-2010s). The receptor library was made with 5' RACE. Sequencing was carried out with an Illumina HiSeq 2000. The public reads were reanalyzed by TCRdb: fastp trimming at Q25, MiXCR alignment, in-frame beta chains only. Records with the same CDR3 protein are collapsed into one entry carrying the most frequent genes and DNA. This sample lists some 500,000 distinct CDR3 sequences; 14% were detected once. The ten most abundant clones make up approximately 0.52% of the sample. Another study also made use of these data, one on yellow fever vaccine responses in identical twins.

The sample consisted of CD4+ T cells sorted from blood. The receptors originated from a young woman in good health.

This chain links TRBV20-1 with TRBJ1-6; D remains unclear. Germline V lookup: CDR1 DFQATT, CDR2 SNEGSKA (reference sequence). The CDR3 loop spans 13 amino acids. The germline V and J ends were trimmed by 1 base and 11 bases, with 12 bases remaining between them. CDR3 nucleotide sequence: TGCAGTGCTAGAGGGGCGTTCAAGCCACCCCTCCACTTT. Residues: CSARGAFKPPLHF.

This clonotype was counted many times. The V call is TRBV7-2, the J call TRBJ2-7, with D perhaps matching TRBD1 (6 bases). Germline-derived CDR1 and CDR2 are SGHTA and FQGNSA. The CDR3 runs 13 residues. The ends were cut back, 3 bases at V and 5 bases at J, with 11 bases in the middle. The CDR3 DNA is TGTGCCAGCAGCTTTTCAGGGGCCCACGAGCAGTACTTC. It codes for CASSFSGAHEQYF. The full variable domain, completed using reference TRBV7-2 and TRBJ2-7, is GAGVSQSPSNKVTEKGKDVELRCDPISGHTALYWYRQSLGQGLEFLIYFQGNSAPDKSGLPSDRFSAERTGGSVSTLTIQRTQQEDSAVYLCASSFSGAHEQYFGPGTRLTVT.

The chain has TRBV6-1 and TRBJ2-1, with D possibly TRBD1 on 5 matching bases. This CDR3 is built from 13 residues. From germline, CDR1 is MNHNS and CDR2 SASEGT. The germline V and J ends were trimmed by 1 base and 9 bases, with 10 bases remaining between them. DNA for the CDR3: TGTGCCAGCAGTGAAGGGACATTTCCTGAGCAGTTCTTC. It yields the protein CASSEGTFPEQFF.

This clonotype was detected a few times. The genes are TRBV11-2 and TRBJ2-7; 9 bases align to TRBD1. Unmatched junction bases numbered 6, after V lost 3 bases and J lost 0 bases. The CDR3 loop spans 16 amino acids. From germline, CDR1 is SGHAT and CDR2 FQNNGV. The CDR3 DNA reads TGTGCCAGCAGCTTCCCTTGGGACAGGGCCTCCTACGAGCAGTACTTC. It codes for CASSFPWDRASYEQYF.

This clonotype was counted only a few times. This chain joins TRBV5-1 and TRBJ1-5, with D possibly TRBD1 on 5 matching bases. The CDR3 is 14 amino acids. The germline V and J ends were trimmed by 4 bases and 7 bases, with 15 bases remaining between them. Germline V CDR1 and CDR2: SGHRS, YFSETQ. The CDR3 DNA reads TGCGCCAGCAGCCGCCCCAGGGTTTACCAGCCCCAGCATTTT. It is translated as CASSRPRVYQPQHF.

The chain carries TRBV28 and TRBJ1-5; D uncertain. The CDR3 contains 12 residues. V was pared by 2 bases and J by 6 bases, with 5 bases between. CDR1 MDHEN and CDR2 SYDVKM come from the germline V gene. This CDR3 reads CASSLPGQPQHF. DNA for the CDR3: TGTGCCAGCAGTTTACCTGGTCAGCCCCAGCATTTT.

In its sample, this clonotype was seen a few times. The gene calls are TRBV28 and TRBJ2-7, with D unclear. CDR1 is MDHEN, CDR2 SYDVKM, per germline. V was trimmed by 1 base and J by 0 bases, leaving 10 bases between them. CDR3 length equals 15 residues. CDR3 nucleotide sequence: TGTGCCAGCAGTTTATCTGCCAGGAACTCCTACGAGCAGTACTTC. This encodes CASSLSARNSYEQYF.

This clonotype came up many times. The V and J genes are TRBV10-3 and TRBJ2-3, with D possibly matching TRBD2 (6 bases). Germline CDR1 is ENHRY and CDR2 is SYGVKD. CDR3 size: 18 residues. V gave up 0 bases and J gave up 6 bases, with 22 bases separating them. The CDR3 sequence is CAISESKRSGGALDTQYF. The CDR3 region has the DNA TGTGCCATCAGTGAGTCGAAGCGGTCTGGCGGGGCGCTGGATACGCAGTATTTT.

The chain is built from TRBV19 and TRBJ1-1; possible D gene TRBD1, 6 bases. CDR3 length equals 14 residues. Germline V gene sequence: CDR1 LNHDA, CDR2 SQIVND (reference sequence). The germline V and J ends were trimmed by 6 bases and 3 bases, with 14 bases remaining between them. CDR3: CASSGTSIDTEAFF. The CDR3 DNA reads TGTGCCAGTAGCGGGACAAGCATAGACACTGAAGCTTTCTTT.

This clonotype has more than one count but fewer than ten. J is TRBJ2-7 and V is TRBV7-6; 9 bases are shared with TRBD2. V lost 1 base and J lost 2; bases outside the gene matches: 3. Germline values: CDR1 SGHVS, CDR2 FNYEAQ. This CDR3 has 15 residues. CDR3: CASSLERGGAYEQYF. The DNA of the CDR3 is TGTGCCAGCAGCTTAGAGCGCGGGGGGGCCTACGAGCAGTACTTC.

The chain recombines TRBV20-1 with TRBJ2-5; 8 bases agree with TRBD2. CDR1 and CDR2 from the germline V gene are DFQATT and SNEGSKA (reference sequence). Losses at the gene ends were 3 bases for V and 2 bases for J; bases not matched to a gene: 2. The CDR3 is 13 amino acids. The CDR3 protein is CSASSGVQETQYF. The CDR3 nucleotides are TGCAGTGCTAGTAGCGGGGTGCAAGAGACCCAGTACTTC.

The chain combines TRBV18 with TRBJ2-7, with 8 bases aligning to TRBD2. This CDR3 spans 15 amino acids. Germline CDR1 and CDR2: KGHSH and LQKENI. The junction had 6 bases not matched to a gene; V was cut back by 3 bases and J by 2 bases. This chain's CDR3 is CASSPVASGPYEQYF. The CDR3 region has the DNA TGTGCCAGCTCACCCGTGGCTAGCGGGCCCTACGAGCAGTACTTC.

V usage is TRBV6-2 or TRBV6-3 and J usage is TRBJ2-3; D may be TRBD1 (6 bases). Germline assignment: CDR1 MNHEY and CDR2 SVGEGT. This CDR3 is 15 amino acids long. Between the trimmed V and J ends, which lost 6 bases and 5 bases, there was a span of 18 bases. The CDR3 spells CASRDRDKKKDTQYF. CDR3 DNA: TGTGCCAGCAGGGACCGGGACAAGAAGAAAGATACGCAGTATTTT.

J is TRBJ2-3 and V is TRBV29-1; TRBD2 aligns across 14 bases. There are 16 residues in the CDR3. J gave up 2 bases and V 6 bases, and 7 bases lay outside the gene matches. Germline V gene lookup returns CDR1 SQVTM and CDR2 ANQGSEA. Here the CDR3 DNA reads TGCAGCGTCTATAGGACTAGCGGGAGGTCCACAGATACGCAGTATTTT. Translated: CSVYRTSGRSTDTQYF.

This clonotype was picked up many times. CDR3 in DNA: TGTGCCAGCAGACAGAAGGGCACTGAAGCTTTCTTT. Translating it yields CASRQKGTEAFF. The genes are TRBV12-3 or TRBV12-4 and TRBJ1-1; no definite D call. The CDR3 is 12 amino acids. The V end lost 6 bases, the J end lost 4 bases, and 9 bases lay between the germline ends.